A single sample gave rise to the 30 T cell receptor beta chains below, sequenced in a study of cytomegalovirus exposure and HLA in healthy donors. Use of 60 Vbeta and 13 Jbeta primers characterized the PCR. Using immunoSEQ multiplex PCR, the repertoire was profiled, and TCRdb retains in-frame clones only, with some absent. The profile shows fewer than 150,000 clones, 75% to 80% of them singletons. The material sequenced was PBMCs. The receptors stem from a woman aged 50 to 60 in good health and CMV-seronegative.

The V and J genes are TRBV5-4 and TRBJ2-1; 7 positions match TRBD2. Germline CDR1 and CDR2: SGHNT and YYREEE (reference sequence). The CDR3 length is 16 residues. V lost 4 bases, J lost 0 bases, and 7 bases stayed unmatched. In DNA form, the CDR3 reads TGTGCCAGCAGCCAACACGGGGGGTCCTCCTACAATGAGCAGTTCTTC. This sequence encodes CASSQHGGSSYNEQFF.

The chain carries TRBV19 and TRBJ2-1, with D unresolved. CDR1 is LNHDA, CDR2 SQIVND, per germline (reference sequence). V was pared by 3 bases and J by 8 bases, with 5 bases between. This CDR3 has 11 amino acids. The CDR3 region has the DNA TGTGCCAGTAGTATTTTCGATGAGCAGTTCTTC. It is translated as CASSIFDEQFF.

The chain links TRBV7-2 to TRBJ2-5; D gene unclear. V lost 4 bases and J lost 7, with 16 bases in between. Germline CDR1 SGHTA, CDR2 FQGNSA. This CDR3 has 14 residues. The CDR3 DNA sequence: TGTGCCAGCAGCTCGAGCGTGGGTGTTGGGACCCAGTACTTC. Translating gives CASSSSVGVGTQYF.

J is TRBJ2-7 and V is TRBV29-1; TRBD1 might be the D (5 bases). Germline V gene data show CDR1 as SQVTM and CDR2 as ANQGSEA. The V gene lost 8 bases and the J gene lost 1 base, with 9 bases spanning the gap. CDR3 size: 11 residues. The DNA for the CDR3 is TGCAGCTTCAGGGAATCCTACGAGCAGTACTTC. Translating gives CSFRESYEQYF.

The chain combines TRBV7-2 with TRBJ2-5, with TRBD1 matching 8 bases. Trimming took 5 bases from V and 5 from J; bases not matched to a gene: 7. The CDR3 runs to 14 residues. Germline V gene sequence: CDR1 SGHTA, CDR2 FQGNSA. In DNA form, the CDR3 reads TGTGCCAGCAGCACACCTCACAGGGGGGAGACCCAGTACTTC. Translated: CASSTPHRGETQYF.

This rearrangement joins TRBV2 to TRBJ1-5; D gene uncertain. The CDR3 sequence is 13 residues long. V shed 6 bases and J shed 0 bases, with 6 bases lying between them. Per the germline V gene, CDR1 is SNHLY and CDR2 is FYNNEI. The CDR3: CASRINSNQPQHF. As DNA, the CDR3 is TGTGCCAGCAGAATCAATAGCAATCAGCCCCAGCATTTT.

V gene TRBV6-1 combines with J gene TRBJ2-7; TRBD1 agrees at 7 bases. This CDR3 has 16 residues. J lost 0 bases, V lost 1 base, and 6 bases had no gene match. Per germline, CDR1 MNHNS and CDR2 SASEGT. The CDR3 sequence is CASSEDLWDSSYEQYF. The DNA for the CDR3 is TGTGCCAGCAGTGAAGACTTGTGGGACAGCTCCTACGAGCAGTACTTC.

This clone was seen a few times. The chain is built from TRBV5-4 and TRBJ2-1, with 7 bases matching TRBD1. The germline CDR1 and CDR2 sequences are SGHNT and YYREEE (reference sequence). V lost 0 bases, J lost 1 base, and 4 bases stayed unmatched. This CDR3 has 16 amino acids. This CDR3 is CASSLEGTASYNEQFF. As DNA, the CDR3 is TGTGCCAGCAGCTTGGAAGGGACAGCTTCCTACAATGAGCAGTTCTTC.

In nucleotides, the CDR3 is TGTGCCAGTACGTTAAGCGGCAGAGATAATTCACCCCTCCACTTT. Amino acids: CASTLSGRDNSPLHF. The rearrangement joins TRBV19 to TRBJ1-6; D uncertain. Germline CDR1 and CDR2: LNHDA and SQIVND (reference sequence). V was pared by 7 bases and J by 5 bases, with 15 bases between. This CDR3 is built from 15 residues.

The rearrangement links TRBV6-5 to TRBJ1-1; D perhaps matches TRBD1 (5 bases). Germline V gene data show CDR1 as MNHEY and CDR2 as SVGAGI. V shed 5 bases and J shed 8 bases, with 12 bases lying between them. The CDR3 loop spans 12 amino acids. CDR3 amino acids: CASSHGGREAFF. Here the CDR3 DNA reads TGTGCCAGCAGTCACGGGGGGAGAGAAGCTTTCTTT.

The chain recombines TRBV6-1 with TRBJ1-5, with D perhaps matching TRBD1 (5 bases). The V gene's germline CDR1 is MNHNS and CDR2 SASEGT. This CDR3 spans 14 amino acids. V was clipped by 3 bases and J by 4 bases, with 10 bases between them. CDR3 protein: CASSDLAGNQPQHF. CDR3 bases: TGTGCCAGCAGTGATCTCGCAGGGAATCAGCCCCAGCATTTT.

This clone was seen just once. This chain uses TRBV5-4 with TRBJ2-2; 9 bases agree with TRBD2. The V gene end was trimmed by 2 bases and the J gene end by 3 bases; junction bases not matched to a gene: 11. CDR3 length: 18 amino acids. Germline assignment: CDR1 SGHNT and CDR2 YYREEE (reference sequence). The CDR3 DNA reads TGTGCCAGCAGCTTTGAATCGATTAGCGGGGGATACACCGGGGAGCTGTTTTTT. Encoded protein: CASSFESISGGYTGELFF.

Points on this clone: One end of the junction varies from germline; a read error may be responsible. V and J are TRBV6-5 and TRBJ2-1; a possible D gene is TRBD2 (6 bases). Germline loops: CDR1 MNHEY, CDR2 SVGAGI. This CDR3 is 14 amino acids long. CDR3 sequence: CAGSYGSSYNEQFF. The CDR3 bases are TGTGCCGGCAGTTACGGGAGCTCCTACAATGAGCAGTTCTTC.

The V gene is TRBV9, the J gene TRBJ2-7, with 8 bases that match TRBD1. In germline, CDR1 is SGDLS, CDR2 YYNGEE. The CDR3 length is 14 residues. V shed 3 bases and J 5 bases; nucleotides not matched to a gene: 7. For the CDR3, the DNA is TGTGCCAGCAGCGAGACAGGGGATTGGGACGAGCAGTACTTC. Its translation: CASSETGDWDEQYF.

The chain recombines TRBV18 with TRBJ1-1; no clear D gene. The CDR3 has 14 residues. Trimming took 1 base from V and 1 from J, leaving 7 bases between them. Germline-derived CDR1 and CDR2 are KGHSH and LQKENI. CDR3: CASSPLPGNTEAFF. The CDR3 DNA follows: TGTGCCAGCTCACCACTTCCAGGGAACACTGAAGCTTTCTTT. Drawing the rest from reference TRBV18 and TRBJ1-1, the complete variable domain is NAGVMQNPRHLVRRRGQEARLRCSPMKGHSHVYWYRQLPEEGLKFMVYLQKENIIDESGMPKERFSAEFPKEGPSILRIQQVVRGDSAAYFCASSPLPGNTEAFFGQGTRLTVV.

The CDR3 loop is CASNDLQGSGELFF. The CDR3 DNA follows: TGTGCCAGCAATGATTTACAGGGAAGCGGGGAGCTGTTTTTT. The chain is built from TRBV6-5 and TRBJ2-2, with D perhaps matching TRBD1 (6 bases). Germline loops: CDR1 MNHEY, CDR2 SVGAGI. Between the trimmed V and J ends, which lost 7 bases and 7 bases, there was a span of 16 bases. The CDR3 is 14 residues long.

CDR3 DNA sequence: TGTGCCAGCAGCTCTCAGCGGGGGGGCCGGGGTGAGCAGTTCTTC. This sequence encodes CASSSQRGGRGEQFF. The chain recombines TRBV13 with TRBJ2-1; the match to TRBD2 covers 10 bases. The germline gives CDR1 PRHDT, CDR2 FYEKMQ (reference sequence). V trimming: 4 bases; J trimming: 9 bases; junction bases outside the gene matches: 9. This CDR3 has 15 residues. Looking up the rest from reference TRBV13 and TRBJ2-1 gives the full variable domain: AAGVIQSPRHLIKEKRETATLKCYPIPRHDTVYWYQQGPGQDPQFLISFYEKMQSDKGSIPDRFSAQQFSDYHSELNMSSLELGDSALYFCASSSQRGGRGEQFFGPGTRLTVL.

The gene calls are TRBV18 and TRBJ1-1; D is possibly TRBD1 (5 bases). Deletions cut 4 bases from V and 0 bases from J, with 9 bases between. The CDR3 spans 14 residues. Germline values: CDR1 KGHSH, CDR2 LQKENI. The CDR3 coding sequence is TGTGCCAGCTCACTGTTAGGGGTGAACACTGAAGCTTTCTTT. Residues: CASSLLGVNTEAFF.

The chain couples TRBV30 to TRBJ2-5; 8 nucleotides agree with TRBD2. The J call may be incorrect, as the DNA end agrees better with TRBJ2-7. The CDR3 covers 13 residues. The germline gives CDR1 GTSNPN, CDR2 SVGIG (reference sequence). CDR3 nucleotide sequence: TGTGCCTGGACCACCGGGACTAGCTACGAGCAGTACTTC. This codes for CAWTTGTSYEQYF.

This sequence joins TRBV4-1 and TRBJ2-1, with 8 positions matching TRBD2. This CDR3 is 17 amino acids long. V shed 2 bases, J shed 3 bases, and the junction held 9 bases outside the gene matches. Looked up from germline, CDR1 is MGHRA and CDR2 is YSYEKL. CDR3 sequence: CASSQSGAAGGYNEQFF. CDR3 nucleotide sequence: TGCGCCAGCAGCCAATCCGGGGCGGCGGGGGGCTACAATGAGCAGTTCTTC.

The chain employs TRBV9 and TRBJ2-3; tentatively, D is TRBD2 (6 bases). The CDR3 is made up of 14 amino acids. Trimming removed 4 bases at V and 6 bases at J, with 15 bases between. Per the germline V gene, CDR1 is SGDLS and CDR2 is YYNGEE. CDR3 sequence: CASSLSGVQDTQYF. DNA of the CDR3: TGTGCCAGCAGCCTTTCGGGGGTACAGGATACGCAGTATTTT.

With respect to this clone: Other DNA sequences in this specimen translate into the identical CDR3. The chain joins TRBV7-2 to TRBJ2-7, with 11 bases fitting TRBD2. Trimming removed 2 bases from V and 2 bases from J; junction bases left unmatched: 5. The CDR3 has 16 residues. The germline V gene encodes CDR1 SGHTA and CDR2 FQGNSA. The CDR3 bases are TGTGCCAGCAGCTTATGGGCTAGCGGGGGGACCTACGAGCAGTACTTC. Its translation: CASSLWASGGTYEQYF.

This sequence joins TRBV5-1 and TRBJ2-3; D is unresolved. Germline lookup yields CDR1 SGHRS and CDR2 YFSETQ. There are 14 residues in the CDR3. Trimming stripped 1 base from V and 4 bases from J, with 10 bases between. For the CDR3, the DNA is TGCGCCAGCAGCTTGCGGTTTTCGGCAGATACGCAGTATTTT. This codes for CASSLRFSADTQYF.

In this sample, this clone turned up a few times. The chain uses TRBV28 and TRBJ2-2; 10 bases are shared with TRBD1. CDR1 and CDR2 from the germline V gene are MDHEN and SYDVKM. Germline trimming cut 5 bases from V and 4 bases from J; bases unmatched to any gene: 10. CDR3 length: 17 residues. CDR3 sequence: CASSLHPGQGFTGELFF. CDR3 nucleotides: TGTGCCAGCAGTCTCCATCCGGGACAGGGGTTCACCGGGGAGCTGTTTTTT.

The CDR3 DNA is TGTGCCAGTAGTACCCCAGGACTAGCGATAAATGAGCAGTTCTTC. It codes for CASSTPGLAINEQFF. The chain couples TRBV19 to TRBJ2-1, with 9 positions matching TRBD2. Germline CDR1 and CDR2: LNHDA and SQIVND (reference sequence). The CDR3 extends over 15 amino acids. V lost 4 bases and J lost 7; bases outside the gene matches: 8.

Concerning this clone itself: Its ends do not fully match the called genes, so a read error is possible. The chain is built from TRBV2 and TRBJ1-4, with 7 bases fitting TRBD1. This CDR3 region has 13 residues. Per the germline V gene, CDR1 is SNHLY and CDR2 is FYNNEI. Here the CDR3 DNA reads TGTGCCAGCAGTGAGACAGGGATTGACGCGAGTGTTTTT. Protein product: CASSETGIDASVF. The full variable domain, with the rest looked up from reference TRBV2 and TRBJ1-4, is EPEVTQTPSHQVTQMGQEVILRCVPISNHLYFYWYRQILGQKVEFLVSFYNNEISEKSEIFDDQFSVERPDGSNFTLKIRSTKLEDSAMYFCASSETGIDASVFGSGTQLSVL.

This clone is a singleton in its sample. The J gene is TRBJ1-4, the V gene TRBV6-5; D is unclear. The CDR3 is 15 residues long. V was clipped by 6 bases and J by 5 bases, with 16 bases between them. CDR1 and CDR2 (germline): MNHEY, SVGAGI. The CDR3 loop is CASRPPGSGNEKLFF. CDR3 coding DNA: TGTGCCAGCAGGCCCCCGGGGAGTGGCAATGAAAAACTGTTTTTT.

The chain carries TRBV11-2 and TRBJ1-4; D remains ambiguous. This CDR3 is built from 13 residues. V was shortened by 0 bases and J by 8 bases, with 7 bases between the two germline ends. CDR1 and CDR2 from the germline V gene are SGHAT and FQNNGV. The CDR3 spells CASSLDWEEKLFF. CDR3 DNA: TGTGCCAGCAGCTTAGATTGGGAGGAAAAACTGTTTTTT.

V gene TRBV28 combines with J gene TRBJ1-2; D is unresolved. The CDR3 runs to 14 residues. The V gene lost 6 bases and the J gene lost 1 base, with 12 bases spanning the gap. In germline, CDR1 is MDHEN, CDR2 SYDVKM. CDR3 DNA: TGTGCCAGCAGATACAGAAAAGATAACTATGGCTACACCTTC. Encoded protein: CASRYRKDNYGYTF.

This clone was detected only a few times. DNA of the CDR3: TGCGCCAGCAGCCAAGATTTGGGGACAGGGGAATCACCCCTCCACTTT. Its translation: CASSQDLGTGESPLHF. The chain is built from TRBV4-3 and TRBJ1-6; 10 bases are a match to TRBD1. Germline CDR1 LGHNA, CDR2 YSLEER. The V gene end was trimmed by 0 bases and the J gene end by 10 bases; junction bases not matched to a gene: 6. The CDR3 runs to 16 residues.